This T cell receptor (beta chain) was found in a study of shared clonotypes between healthy human individuals. This clone occurred once. The antigen remains undetermined. This CDR3 spans 13 amino acids. Trimming cost V 7 bases and J 6 bases; bases outside gene matches: 5. Germline V gene lookup returns CDR1 MNHEY and CDR2 SVGAGI. Study observations and caveats: The rarefaction results pointed to incomplete sorted-subset sequencing despite large depth.

Method: immunoSEQ multiplex PCR; TCRdb's copy keeps in-frame clones and lacks some. The sample includes 1.6 million or so clones, less than 99% seen only once; the top ten take under 0.45%. Material for sequencing was naive CD4+ T cells sorted from blood. Subset described: CD45RA+ positively selected. This TCR was sampled from a man in his thirties or forties in good health. This chain uses TRBV6-5 with TRBJ1-2; 10 bases line up with TRBD1. The CDR3 bases are TGTGCCAGCACCCGGACAGGGGGGCATGGCTACACCTTC. It translates to CASTRTGGHGYTF.